This TCR beta chain was observed in a study of T cell responses to AZD1222 COVID-19 vaccine. The trim removed 5 bases at V and 2 bases at J, leaving 9 bases unmatched. The CDR3 runs 16 residues. Germline V gene sequence: CDR1 LGHNT, CDR2 FRNRAP. Sequenced by immunoSEQ multiplex PCR; TCRdb stores in-frame clones only, minus some. The sample yields 55,000 to 70,000 clones, roughly nine tenths seen once. The receptor was derived from an adult who received the AZD1222 COVID-19 vaccine. Source: peripheral blood, taken 28 days after the second AZD1222 dose. The genes are TRBV12-5 and TRBJ2-5, with 9 bases lining up with TRBD1. Written as DNA, the CDR3 is TGTGCTAGTGGTGCCGGACAGGGGTTCGGACAAGAGACCCAGTACTTC. It yields the protein CASGAGQGFGQETQYF. The whole variable domain, remainder taken from reference TRBV12-5 and TRBJ2-5, is DARVTQTPRHKVTEMGQEVTMRCQPILGHNTVFWYRQTMMQGLELLAYFRNRAPLDDSGMPKDRFSAEMPDATLATLKIQPSEPRDSAVYFCASGAGQGFGQETQYFGPGTRLLVL.